Listed below are T cell receptor beta chains from one sample, sequenced in a study of spatial heterogeneity in lung cancer. One entry per CDR3 protein results from TCRdb running MiXCR on the 5' RACE reads. The sample has about 85,000 distinct CDR3 sequences; approximately 18% are singletons. The sample here was PBMCs, taken at surgery. The receptors were sampled from a male donor with early-stage non-small cell lung cancer. Both conserved end residues are part of each CDR3. The D gene is left open where the match is weak. Clone size appears in some rows only: once, few, many, or a class for an expanded clone.

v_call,clone_size,j_call,d_call,cdr3_aa,cdr3_nt
TRBV24-1,few,TRBJ2-3,-,CATSDPPTDTQYF,TGTGCCACCAGTGATCCCCCCACAGATACGCAGTATTTT
TRBV20-1,-,TRBJ1-1,-,CSAPIGPTNTEAFF,TGCAGTGCGCCGATTGGGCCGACGAACACTGAAGCTTTCTTT
TRBV28,few,TRBJ1-5,-,CASQGSSSNQPQHF,TGTGCCAGCCAGGGCTCATCAAGCAATCAGCCCCAGCATTTT
TRBV27,-,TRBJ1-1,TRBD1,CASNPGTGGGTEAFF,TGTGCCAGCAACCCTGGGACAGGGGGCGGCACTGAAGCTTTCTTT
TRBV5-1,-,TRBJ2-1,TRBD2,CASSAGRAGDEQFF,TGCGCCAGCAGCGCCGGACGAGCGGGGGATGAGCAGTTCTTC
TRBV19,-,TRBJ2-7,TRBD2,CASSITAGDTYEQYF,TGTGCCAGTAGTATAACCGCGGGAGATACTTACGAGCAGTACTTC
TRBV7-3,-,TRBJ2-4,-,CASSSMDRRGIQYF,TGTGCCAGCAGCTCCATGGACAGACGGGGGATTCAGTACTTC
TRBV20-1,-,TRBJ2-3,-,CSALGGTSTDTQYF,TGCAGTGCTCTAGGGGGGACGAGCACAGATACGCAGTATTTT
TRBV5-1,few,TRBJ2-1,-,CASTIGGGNAEQFF,TGCGCCAGCACTATAGGGGGAGGTAACGCTGAGCAGTTCTTC
TRBV5-5,-,TRBJ1-1,-,CASSFSRSMNTEAFF,TGTGCCAGCAGCTTCAGCAGATCAATGAACACTGAAGCTTTCTTT
TRBV3-1,many,TRBJ2-3,-,CASSTSLGEDTQYF,TGTGCCAGCAGCACATCCTTGGGGGAAGATACGCAGTATTTT
TRBV2,-,TRBJ1-5,-,CASSDRGVSNQPQHF,TGTGCCAGCAGCGACAGAGGGGTGAGCAATCAGCCCCAGCATTTT
TRBV12-5,many,TRBJ2-5,-,CASGLIQGGYQETQYF,TGTGCTAGTGGTTTGATACAGGGAGGCTACCAAGAGACCCAGTACTTC
TRBV29-1,many,TRBJ2-1,TRBD2,CSVGGTNSYNEQFF,TGCAGCGTTGGGGGGACTAACTCCTACAATGAGCAGTTCTTC
TRBV7-2,-,TRBJ2-1,TRBD2,CASSLQTSGSSEQFF,TGTGCCAGCAGCTTACAAACTAGCGGGAGTAGTGAGCAGTTCTTC
TRBV27,-,TRBJ2-7,-,CASSTRQKSYEQYF,TGTGCCAGCAGTACCCGACAGAAGTCCTACGAGCAGTACTTC
TRBV20-1,-,TRBJ2-7,-,CSAAIRSTYEQYF,TGCAGTGCAGCAATCAGGTCTACCTACGAGCAGTACTTC
TRBV14,-,TRBJ1-6,-,CASSLVNSPLHF,TGTGCCAGCAGCCTTGTAAATTCACCCCTCCACTTT
TRBV6-5,few,TRBJ1-5,-,CASSSHRDQPQHF,TGTGCCAGCAGTTCCCACAGAGATCAGCCCCAGCATTTT
TRBV10-3,-,TRBJ2-7,-,CAVAPRVSTYEQYF,TGTGCCGTCGCGCCCAGGGTTAGTACCTACGAGCAGTACTTC